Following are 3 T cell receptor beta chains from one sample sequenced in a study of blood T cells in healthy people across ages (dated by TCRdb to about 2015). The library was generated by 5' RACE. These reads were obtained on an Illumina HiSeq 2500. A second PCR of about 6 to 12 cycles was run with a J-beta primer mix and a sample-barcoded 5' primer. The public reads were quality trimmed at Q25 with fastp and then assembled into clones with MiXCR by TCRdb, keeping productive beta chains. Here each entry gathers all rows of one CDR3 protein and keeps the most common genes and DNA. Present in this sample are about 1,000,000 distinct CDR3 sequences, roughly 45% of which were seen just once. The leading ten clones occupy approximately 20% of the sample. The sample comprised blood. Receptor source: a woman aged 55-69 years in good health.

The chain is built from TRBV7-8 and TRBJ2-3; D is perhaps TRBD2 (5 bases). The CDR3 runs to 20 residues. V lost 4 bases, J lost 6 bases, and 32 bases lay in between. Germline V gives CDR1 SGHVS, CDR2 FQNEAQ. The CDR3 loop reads CASSSTSPGVAPRAVDTQYF. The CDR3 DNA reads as TGTGCCAGCAGCTCGACTTCCCCCGGTGTAGCCCCCAGAGCGGTGGATACGCAGTATTTT.

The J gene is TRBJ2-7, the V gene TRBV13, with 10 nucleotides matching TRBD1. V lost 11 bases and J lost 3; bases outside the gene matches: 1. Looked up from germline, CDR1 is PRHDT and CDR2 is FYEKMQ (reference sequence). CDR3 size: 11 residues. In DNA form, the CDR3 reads TGTGCCTGGGACAGGGGCTACGAGCAGTACTTC. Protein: CAWDRGYEQYF.

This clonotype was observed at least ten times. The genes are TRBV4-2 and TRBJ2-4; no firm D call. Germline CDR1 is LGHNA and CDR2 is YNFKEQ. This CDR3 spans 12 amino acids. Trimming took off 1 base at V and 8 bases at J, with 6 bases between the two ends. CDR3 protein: CASSQGRDIQYF. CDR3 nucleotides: TGTGCCAGCAGCCAAGGACGCGACATTCAGTACTTC.